Below are 4 T cell receptor beta chains sequenced from a single sample in a study of T-cell reconstitution after alpha-beta-depleted transplantation in children. For TCRbeta, the library was prepared with unique molecular identifiers. MiXCR was run by TCRdb on the PCR reads, yielding one entry per CDR3 protein. The sample shows some 500,000 distinct CDR3 sequences, about a sixth of them seen only once. The sample here was PBMCs from the stem cell graft donor, taken from the stem cell graft. The receptors stem from a human donor who donated a stem cell graft to a child with acute lymphoblastic leukemia.

This clonotype appeared a few times. The rearrangement links TRBV7-9 to TRBJ2-3, with D perhaps assigned TRBD1 or TRBD2 (5 bases each). CDR1 is SEHNR, CDR2 FQNEAQ, per germline (reference sequence). This CDR3 is built from 14 residues. Trimming stripped 2 bases from V and 5 bases from J, with 11 bases between. The CDR3 protein is CASSLRGALDTQYF. In DNA, the CDR3 is TGTGCCAGCAGCTTAAGGGGAGCGCTAGATACGCAGTATTTT.

The V and J genes are TRBV20-1 and TRBJ2-1; D uncertain. Trimming took off 0 bases at V and 6 bases at J, with 9 bases between the two ends. The CDR3 has 13 residues. Germline-derived CDR1 and CDR2 are DFQATT and SNEGSKA (reference sequence). The CDR3: CSAREPGGNEQFF. In DNA, the CDR3 is TGCAGTGCTAGAGAACCGGGCGGCAATGAGCAGTTCTTC.

The table lists this clonotype with a few counts. The chain couples TRBV5-1 to TRBJ2-2, with a possible D match to TRBD2 (6 bases). Germline V CDR1 and CDR2: SGHRS, YFSETQ. Trimming left V 5 bases short and J 4 bases short, with 15 bases between. CDR3 size: 15 residues. Here the CDR3 DNA reads TGCGCCAGCAGTCAAGGAGGGCCGGTCACCGGGGAGCTGTTTTTT. This gives the protein CASSQGGPVTGELFF.

The V gene is TRBV27, the J gene TRBJ2-7; 7 positions agree with TRBD1. The V gene's germline CDR1 is MNHEY and CDR2 SMNVEV (reference sequence). The trim removed 8 bases at V and 2 bases at J, leaving 6 bases unmatched. This CDR3 comprises 13 residues. CDR3 DNA: TGTGCCAGCCAATCCACAGGGGCCTACGAGCAGTACTTC. The encoded protein is CASQSTGAYEQYF.